This record covers a single TCR beta chain. The germline V and J ends were trimmed by 3 bases and 2 bases, with 13 bases remaining between them. This CDR3 contains 15 residues. The germline V gene encodes CDR1 KGHSH and CDR2 LQKENI. This sample was included in a study of blood T cell repertoires in COVID-19. Data came from immunoSEQ multiplex PCR; TCRdb stores just in-frame clones and leaves some out. This sample has over 150,000 clones, with roughly 85% found just once. The sample was PBMCs or T cells enriched from blood (not recorded which). The J gene is TRBJ2-5, the V gene TRBV18; TRBD2 might be the D (5 bases). This receptor was identified in a man aged 35 to 55 who had recovered from COVID-19. The CDR3 here is CASSPLLGRQETQYF. Here the CDR3 DNA reads TGTGCCAGCTCACCTTTACTTGGGAGACAAGAGACCCAGTACTTC.